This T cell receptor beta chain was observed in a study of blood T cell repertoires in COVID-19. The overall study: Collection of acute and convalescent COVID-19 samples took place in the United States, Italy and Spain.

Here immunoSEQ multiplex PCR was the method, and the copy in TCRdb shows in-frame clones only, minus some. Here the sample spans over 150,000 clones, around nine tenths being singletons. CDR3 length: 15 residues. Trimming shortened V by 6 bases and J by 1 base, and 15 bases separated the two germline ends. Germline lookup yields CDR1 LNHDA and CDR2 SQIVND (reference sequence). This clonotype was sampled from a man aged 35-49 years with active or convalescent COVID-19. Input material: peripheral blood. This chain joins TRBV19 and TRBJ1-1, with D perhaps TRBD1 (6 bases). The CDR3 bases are TGTGCCAGTAGGGCAGGGGTAAACGCGAACACTGAAGCTTTCTTT. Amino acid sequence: CASRAGVNANTEAFF.